This T cell receptor beta chain was identified during a study of cytomegalovirus exposure and HLA in healthy donors. Broader study findings: As confirmed in vitro, three CMV-associated chains were specific for CMV antigens. Donors were assumed by presence/absence analyses to have roughly uniform sequencing depth. According to a later analysis, donors in an Asian-associated ancestry cluster reportedly had fewer N-insertions than the 666-donor mean.

In the PCR, 60 Vbeta and 13 Jbeta primers were used. Libraries were prepared by immunoSEQ multiplex PCR; TCRdb keeps only in-frame clonotypes and omits some of them. Among some 110,000 clones listed, over 60% were seen once. This CDR3 is built from 17 residues. Germline values: CDR1 SGHRS, CDR2 YFSETQ. The V and J ends lost 4 bases and 7 bases, in that order; junction bases with no gene match: 17. Note on this clone: The antigen remains undetermined.

Material for sequencing was PBMCs. This receptor was identified in a man between 25 and 39 years old in good health and CMV-seropositive. The V and J genes are TRBV5-1 and TRBJ2-4; 7 bases line up with TRBD1. The CDR3 DNA reads TGCGCCAGCAGCCCCCGTAGTGGGGGACAGACAGGGAACATTCAGTACTTC. This sequence encodes CASSPRSGGQTGNIQYF.